The next 32 T cell receptor beta chains were all read from a single sample in a study of blood T cells in healthy people across ages. With a J-beta primer mix and a sample-barcoded 5' primer, a second PCR ran about 7 to 11 cycles. Each CDR3 protein gets one entry after TCRdb re-called the 5' RACE reads with MiXCR. The sample shows some 640,000 distinct CDR3 sequences, 25% to 35% of them seen only once. Source material: blood. The receptors were sampled from a woman over 75 in good health.

On this clonotype: A much bigger clone sits one base away, suggesting this may be a read error. The chain combines TRBV9 with TRBJ2-7, with D uncertain. Germline CDR1 is SGDLS and CDR2 is YYNGEE. The CDR3 is 13 amino acids. The V and J ends lost 0 bases and 7 bases respectively, with 11 bases between them. The CDR3 loop is CASSVAQDGEQYF. The DNA for the CDR3 is TGTGCCAGCAGCGTAGCTCAGGATGGAGAGCAGTACTTC. Filled out from reference TRBV9 and TRBJ2-7, the complete variable domain reads DSGVTQTPKHLITATGQRVTLRCSPRSGDLSVYWYQQSLDQGLQFLIQYYNGEERAKGNILERFSAQQFPDLHSELNLSSLELGDSALYFCASSVAQDGEQYFGPGTRLTVT.

This clonotype has a handful of counts. V and J are TRBV3-1 and TRBJ2-2; TRBD2 matches at 8 bases. CDR3 length equals 14 residues. After removal of 4 bases from V and 8 bases from J, the junction contained 6 bases not matched to a gene. Germline lookup yields CDR1 LGHDT and CDR2 YNNKEL (reference sequence). The CDR3 sequence is CASSPGLAPGELFF. In DNA, the CDR3 is TGTGCCAGCAGCCCTGGACTAGCCCCTGGGGAGCTGTTTTTT.

This clonotype was seen once. This could be a read error, since a much larger clone is one nucleotide away. Without the conserved terminal phenylalanine or tryptophan, this CDR3 likely stems from a read error. This chain uses TRBV20-1 with TRBJ1-5, with a weak D call TRBD1 (6 bases). CDR1 and CDR2 (germline): DFQATT, SNEGSKA (reference sequence). The CDR3 runs to 12 residues. The V and J ends lost 6 bases and 4 bases respectively, with 10 bases between them. CDR3 in DNA: TGCAGTGCCAGGGGCGGGAATCAGCCCCAGCATTTG. Its protein product is CSARGGNQPQHL.

This clonotype was detected a few times. The chain carries TRBV25-1 and TRBJ2-1; the D is unclear. The CDR3 runs 12 residues. The V end was cut by 8 bases, the J end by 5 bases, with 10 bases between. Germline CDR1 MGHDK, CDR2 SYGVNS. CDR3 DNA sequence: TGTGCCAGCGCAGTAGGGCACAATGAGCAGTTCTTC. Translating it yields CASAVGHNEQFF.

This clonotype has ten or more counts. This chain joins TRBV6-5 and TRBJ2-7; D might be TRBD2 (6 bases). The CDR3 is 14 residues long. Trimming took off 6 bases at V and 7 bases at J, with 19 bases between the two ends. Germline CDR1 is MNHEY and CDR2 is SVGAGI. The CDR3 nucleotides are TGTGCCAGCAGCAGTTTAGCGGCCCTCGGGGAGCAGTACTTC. This translates into CASSSLAALGEQYF.

To note about this clonotype: A clone one base away is much larger, so this may be a read error. The gene calls are TRBV20-1 and TRBJ2-5; the D is unclear. Near its end, the DNA agrees better with TRBJ2-7, so the J call may be wrong. The V gene's germline CDR1 is DFQATT and CDR2 SNEGSKA (reference sequence). The CDR3 has 11 residues. This CDR3 reads CRAPAGYEQYF. The CDR3 DNA follows: TGCAGGGCTCCGGCCGGCTACGAGCAGTACTTC.

This clonotype was counted at least ten times. This chain joins TRBV12-3 or TRBV12-4 and TRBJ1-1; D gene ambiguous. V was cut by 3 bases and J by 5 bases, with 4 bases left in between. The CDR3 covers 11 residues. The CDR3, as DNA: TGTGCCAGCAGTTTCAGGACTGAAGCTTTCTTT. Amino acids: CASSFRTEAFF.

As for this clonotype: A much larger clone differs from this one at a single base, so this may be a read error. The chain combines TRBV7-9 with TRBJ2-3, with 7 nucleotides matching TRBD2. Germline assignment: CDR1 SEHNR and CDR2 FQNEAQ (reference sequence). This CDR3 has 16 amino acids. CDR3 nucleotides: TGTGCCAGCTGCTTCCCCCGGCGGGGGAGCACAGATACGCAGTATTTT. As protein: CASCFPRRGSTDTQYF. The entire variable domain, with the rest obtained from reference TRBV7-9 and TRBJ2-3, is as follows: DTGVSQNPRHKITKRGQNVTFRCDPISEHNRLYWYRQTLGQGPEFLTYFQNEAQLEKSRLLSDRFSAERPKGSFSTLEIQRTEQGDSAMYLCASCFPRRGSTDTQYFGPGTRLTVL.

This clonotype was recorded at least ten times. The V and J genes are TRBV6-1 and TRBJ2-7; D unresolved. Looked up from germline, CDR1 is MNHNS and CDR2 is SASEGT. V was trimmed by 2 bases and J by 3 bases, leaving 11 bases between them. The CDR3 contains 14 residues. CDR3 protein: CASSESLRGYEQYF. For the CDR3, the DNA is TGTGCCAGCAGTGAATCCTTAAGAGGCTACGAGCAGTACTTC.

Points on this clonotype: A much bigger clone sits one base away, suggesting this may be a read error. The V and J genes are TRBV5-6 and TRBJ2-1; D is unclear. The CDR3 totals 14 residues. Germline CDR1 SGHDT, CDR2 YYEEEE. The CDR3 loop reads CASSLVRHYNKQFF. CDR3 nucleotides: TGTGCCAGCAGCTTGGTACGGCACTACAATAAGCAGTTCTTC.

With respect to this clonotype: A much larger clone lies a single base off, so this may be a read error. The chain has TRBV13 and TRBJ2-5; a weak D match, TRBD1 (5 bases). There are 14 residues in the CDR3. Germline V lookup: CDR1 PRHDT, CDR2 FYEKMQ (reference sequence). The V end was cut by 8 bases, the J end by 2 bases, with 15 bases between. CDR3 loop: CASGPLTEQETQYF. CDR3 in DNA: TGTGCCAGCGGCCCCTTGACAGAGCAAGAGACCCAGTACTTC.

The V call is TRBV4-2, the J call TRBJ2-1; D is unresolved. The V gene's germline CDR1 is LGHNA and CDR2 YNFKEQ. CDR3 length: 13 amino acids. V lost 0 bases and J lost 8, with 8 bases in between. CDR3 in DNA: TGTGCCAGCAGCCAAGAGGTCGTGGATGAGCAGTTCTTC. Its protein product is CASSQEVVDEQFF.

This clonotype showed up many times. The gene calls are TRBV7-2 and TRBJ2-7; D is undetermined. The ends were cut back, 1 base at V and 2 bases at J, with 9 bases in the middle. The CDR3 has 14 residues. In germline, CDR1 is SGHTA, CDR2 FQGNSA. The CDR3 nucleotides are TGTGCCAGCAGCTTAGGTGGCAGCGCCTACGAGCAGTACTTC. This sequence encodes CASSLGGSAYEQYF. The full variable domain, completed using reference TRBV7-2 and TRBJ2-7, is GAGVSQSPSNKVTEKGKDVELRCDPISGHTALYWYRQSLGQGLEFLIYFQGNSAPDKSGLPSDRFSAERTGGSVSTLTIQRTQQEDSAVYLCASSLGGSAYEQYFGPGTRLTVT.

This clonotype was counted ten times or more. This chain uses TRBV20-1 with TRBJ1-6; no reliable D call. V was clipped by 2 bases and J by 0 bases, with 11 bases between them. The CDR3 totals 16 residues. The V gene's germline CDR1 is DFQATT and CDR2 SNEGSKA (reference sequence). The CDR3 sequence: CSARTLVSSYNSPLHF. The CDR3 DNA is TGCAGTGCTAGAACCCTCGTGAGCTCCTATAATTCACCCCTCCACTTT.

This rearrangement joins TRBV28 to TRBJ1-2, with D possibly matching TRBD1 (6 bases). V shed 6 bases and J shed 1 base, with 12 bases lying between them. This CDR3 region has 14 residues. CDR1 MDHEN and CDR2 SYDVKM come from the germline V gene. CDR3 loop: CASRTLGGNYGYTF. The CDR3 coding sequence is TGTGCCAGCAGGACTCTAGGGGGTAACTATGGCTACACCTTC.

The genes are TRBV11-2 and TRBJ2-4, with TRBD2 matching over 10 bases. CDR3 length: 18 residues. With V trimmed by 0 bases and J by 0 bases, 5 bases remained unmatched. Germline V gene lookup returns CDR1 SGHAT and CDR2 FQNNGV. CDR3 sequence reads: CASSLDQLAGLAKNIQYF. CDR3 nucleotide sequence: TGTGCCAGCAGCTTAGATCAACTAGCGGGGTTAGCCAAAAACATTCAGTACTTC.

This clonotype has just a few counts. In DNA form, the CDR3 reads TGCAGCGTTGCATTCGGGAGGGCCAGCTTCCTCAGCGGGGGGCCGCACGATGAGCAGTACTTC. It translates to CSVAFGRASFLSGGPHDEQYF. This chain connects TRBV29-1 to TRBJ2-5; 9 nucleotides match TRBD2. CDR1 and CDR2 (germline): SQVTM, ANQGSEA. Losses at the gene ends were 4 bases for V and 11 bases for J; bases not matched to a gene: 35. This CDR3 region has 21 residues.

This clonotype occurred many times. The chain combines TRBV20-1 with TRBJ2-3; D might be TRBD1 or TRBD2, each matching 5 bases. Germline V gene sequence: CDR1 DFQATT, CDR2 SNEGSKA (reference sequence). The CDR3 covers 15 residues. V was clipped by 3 bases and J by 0 bases, with 13 bases between them. This chain's CDR3 is CSASGTVRSTDTQYF. Here the CDR3 DNA reads TGCAGTGCTAGTGGGACCGTAAGAAGCACAGATACGCAGTATTTT.

This clonotype has a handful of counts. The chain links TRBV18 to TRBJ1-5; D possibly corresponds to TRBD1 (6 bases). Trimming pared 3 bases from V and 6 bases from J, leaving 15 bases between. Per germline, CDR1 KGHSH and CDR2 LQKENI. CDR3 length: 15 amino acids. Here the CDR3 DNA reads TGTGCCAGCTCACCCATAATGGACAGCGGTCAGCCCCAGCATTTT. This gives the protein CASSPIMDSGQPQHF.

This clonotype appeared many times. A much larger clone differs from this one at a single base, so this may be a read error. The chain links TRBV7-3 to TRBJ2-5, with unresolved D. CDR3 length: 13 residues. Germline V gives CDR1 SGHTA, CDR2 FQGTGA. With 1 base removed from V and 11 bases from J, the gap between germline ends came to 14 bases. CDR3 loop: CASSLSRANEQYF. CDR3 DNA sequence: TGTGCCAGCAGCTTAAGTAGGGCCAATGAGCAGTACTTC. The whole variable domain, filled in from reference TRBV7-3 and TRBJ2-5, reads GAGVSQTPSNKVTEKGKYVELRCDPISGHTALYWYRQSLGQGPEFLIYFQGTGAADDSGLPNDRFFAVRPEGSVSTLKIQRTERGDSAVYLCASSLSRANEQYFGPGTRLLVL.

The gene calls are TRBV6-1 and TRBJ2-5; D call uncertain. The germline gives CDR1 MNHNS, CDR2 SASEGT. Trimming stripped 10 bases from V and 5 bases from J, with 11 bases between. This CDR3 contains 11 residues. The CDR3 nucleotides read TGTGCCACCACCGTAACTGAGACCCAGTACTTC. Protein sequence: CATTVTETQYF.

Many counts were recorded for this clonotype. Here the CDR3 reads CSPNADLTSGDTDTQYF. In DNA form, the CDR3 reads TGCAGTCCTAACGCTGACCTAACTAGCGGGGATACAGATACGCAGTATTTT. The chain links TRBV20-1 to TRBJ2-3, with 10 bases identical to TRBD2. Germline V gene lookup returns CDR1 DFQATT and CDR2 SNEGSKA (reference sequence). V was pared by 8 bases and J by 3 bases, with 17 bases of the junction left unmatched. CDR3 size: 17 residues.

This clonotype turned up a few times. The rearrangement uses TRBV27 and TRBJ2-5; 7 bases agree with TRBD1. Gene TRBJ2-7 matches the end of the DNA better, so the J call may be wrong. The CDR3 is made up of 17 amino acids. Germline V lookup: CDR1 MNHEY, CDR2 SMNVEV (reference sequence). The CDR3 region has the DNA TGTGCCAGCAGTTTTCGGAAAAAGGGACAGACCCTTTACGAGCAGTACTTC. Translating gives CASSFRKKGQTLYEQYF.

DNA for the CDR3: TGTGCCAGCAAATCCGCAGGGGCGAACACTGAAGCTTTCTTT. Its protein is CASKSAGANTEAFF. The V call is TRBV6-2 or TRBV6-3, the J call TRBJ1-1, with D tentatively TRBD1 (6 bases). Trimming removed 7 bases at V and 1 base at J, with 13 bases between. The germline V gene encodes CDR1 MNHEY and CDR2 SVGEGT. This CDR3 is built from 14 residues.

As concerns this clonotype: A much larger clone is a single base away; this may be a read error. The chain employs TRBV9 and TRBJ2-5; weak D call: TRBD1 (5 bases). The DNA end favors TRBJ2-7, so the J call may be wrong. CDR3 length equals 14 residues. Looked up from germline, CDR1 is SGDLS and CDR2 is YYNGEE. The CDR3 nucleotides read TGTGCCAGCAGCGTAGCTCAAGGGGACTACGAGCAGTACTTC. Its translation is CASSVAQGDYEQYF.

This clonotype was found a few times. Possible read error: a much larger clone is one base away. The chain has TRBV12-3 or TRBV12-4 and TRBJ2-5, with D possibly matching TRBD1 (6 bases). V was clipped by 3 bases and J by 3 bases, with 8 bases between them. The CDR3 spans 13 residues. For the CDR3, the DNA is TGTGCCAGCAGTTTTTACAGGGAAGAGACCCAGTACTTC. It codes for CASSFYREETQYF.

This clonotype was observed many times. J is TRBJ1-4 and V is TRBV11-1, with 8 bases lining up with TRBD1. Germline trimming cut 4 bases from V and 8 bases from J; bases unmatched to any gene: 3. CDR1 is SGHAT, CDR2 FQDESV, per germline (reference sequence). The CDR3 is 13 residues long. CDR3 protein: CASSYRGEEKLFF. CDR3 sequence (DNA): TGTGCCAGCAGCTACAGGGGGGAAGAAAAACTGTTTTTT.

This clonotype was detected ten times or more. The V call is TRBV29-1, the J call TRBJ1-6; 8 bases are shared with TRBD1. With V trimmed by 6 bases and J by 4 bases, 5 bases remained unmatched. Germline-derived CDR1 and CDR2 are SQVTM and ANQGSEA. The CDR3 consists of 14 residues. CDR3 amino acids: CSVSQGGYNSPLHF. The CDR3, as DNA: TGCAGCGTGTCACAGGGGGGGTATAATTCACCCCTCCACTTT.

This clonotype was observed at least ten times. The chain combines TRBV27 with TRBJ2-1, with 11 nucleotides matching TRBD2. The V and J ends lost 5 bases and 0 bases, in that order; junction bases with no gene match: 12. Germline values: CDR1 MNHEY, CDR2 SMNVEV (reference sequence). The CDR3 extends over 19 amino acids. CDR3: CASSRWLAGGLSSYNEQFF. For the CDR3, the DNA is TGTGCCAGCAGTCGCTGGCTAGCGGGGGGCCTCAGCTCCTACAATGAGCAGTTCTTC.

This rearrangement joins TRBV20-1 to TRBJ1-2; no firm D call. The germline V gene has CDR1 DFQATT and CDR2 SNEGSKA (reference sequence). This CDR3 spans 12 amino acids. The CDR3 reads CSAIEGAEGYTF. The DNA of the CDR3 is TGCAGCGCCATTGAGGGCGCAGAAGGCTACACCTTC.

This clonotype has only a few counts. The chain carries TRBV18 and TRBJ1-5; D is unclear. Germline V gives CDR1 KGHSH, CDR2 LQKENI. This CDR3 spans 13 amino acids. V lost 1 base to trimming and J lost 3 bases, with 4 bases between them. CDR3 amino acids: CASSPRNNQPQHF. The DNA of the CDR3 is TGTGCCAGCTCACCACGTAACAATCAGCCCCAGCATTTT. Full variable domain (outside the CDR3, taken from reference TRBV18 and TRBJ1-5): NAGVMQNPRHLVRRRGQEARLRCSPMKGHSHVYWYRQLPEEGLKFMVYLQKENIIDESGMPKERFSAEFPKEGPSILRIQQVVRGDSAAYFCASSPRNNQPQHFGDGTRLSIL.

The chain links TRBV7-9 to TRBJ2-5, with TRBD1 identical over 9 bases. CDR1 is SEHNR and CDR2 is FQNEAQ in the germline V gene (reference sequence). The CDR3 runs 15 residues. V shed 5 bases, J shed 10 bases, and the junction held 14 bases outside the gene matches. The CDR3 loop reads CASSRGQGVTEGQYF. DNA for the CDR3: TGTGCCAGCAGCAGGGGACAGGGAGTTACGGAGGGCCAGTACTTC.